This TCR beta chain came from a study of T cell repertoires in cytomegalovirus infection. Across the whole study: Public signatures in TCR beta pointed to CMV infection and matching HLA type.

A note on this clonotype: Its cognate antigen is unknown.

Regarding the study as a whole: Ex vivo responses were dominated by HLA-C-restricted CMV-specific TCR beta clonotypes. Adding up the frequency of public TCR beta families identified people who carried CMV plus the relevant HLA.

Per germline, CDR1 SGHRS and CDR2 YFSETQ. Between the trimmed V and J ends, which lost 0 bases and 6 bases, there was a span of 21 bases. This CDR3 spans 17 amino acids. In TCRdb, the reads were re-called with MiXCR into one record per CDR3 protein. The sample carries hundreds of thousands of distinct CDR3 sequences, roughly 35% recorded once. This clonotype was obtained from a human donor in good health (CMV status not recorded). Some clones in this sample may be carry-over from other donors' samples. The sequencing sample was made of PBMCs. The rearrangement joins TRBV5-1 to TRBJ1-2; TRBD1 is a possible D gene (5 bases). The CDR3 coding sequence is TGCGCCAGCAGCTTGGCCCGCGGGCAGGGAAGGCATGATGGCTACACCTTC. It translates to CASSLARGQGRHDGYTF. Using reference TRBV5-1 and TRBJ1-2 for the parts outside the CDR3, the full variable domain is KAGVTQTPRYLIKTRGQQVTLSCSPISGHRSVSWYQQTPGQGLQFLFEYFSETQRNKGNFPGRFSGRQFSNSRSEMNVSTLELGDSALYLCASSLARGQGRHDGYTFGSGTRLTVV.